A single sample gave rise to the 5 T cell receptor beta chains below, sequenced in a study of regulatory T cells in long-lasting Graves disease. HTBI primers from iRepertoire and Arm-PCR of CDR3 regions yielded the TCR beta libraries. TCRdb recomputed calls from the multiplex PCR reads with MiXCR, one row per CDR3 protein. The sample holds about 560,000 distinct CDR3 sequences; about 16% are singletons and the top ten take more than 10%. This sample's time point: newly diagnosed GD, antithyroid drugs for less than 3 months. TCR sequences were obtained from RNA taken from PBMCs. Separately, the same data were catalogued under a study of T cells in Graves' hyperthyroidism and ophthalmopathy.

The sequencing here drew on peripheral blood mononuclear cells (PBMCs), taken at new diagnosis, from a patient treated with antithyroid drugs. Every receptor here comes from a man between 18 and 35 years old with Graves disease.

This clonotype has at least ten counts. The V and J genes are TRBV20-1 and TRBJ2-3; perhaps TRBD2 as D (6 bases). The CDR3 contains 15 residues. Trimming took off 0 bases at V and 6 bases at J, with 16 bases between the two ends. Germline loops: CDR1 DFQATT, CDR2 SNEGSKA (reference sequence). The DNA of the CDR3 is TGCAGTGCTAGAGATGGGGGGACTGCCGGGGATACGCAGTATTTT. Translating it yields CSARDGGTAGDTQYF.

The rearrangement joins TRBV11-3 to TRBJ2-7; no firm D call. V was cut by 5 bases and J by 3 bases, with 14 bases left in between. The length of the CDR3 is 14 residues. CDR1 SGHNT and CDR2 YENEEA come from the germline V gene. The CDR3 region is CASSPAGTDYEQYF. Here the CDR3 DNA reads TGTGCCAGCAGCCCGGCAGGCACAGACTACGAGCAGTACTTC. Supplemented by reference TRBV11-3 and TRBJ2-7, the full variable domain reads EAGVVQSPRYKIIEKKQPVAFWCNPISGHNTLYWYLQNLGQGPELLIRYENEEAVDDSQLPKDRFSAERLKGVDSTLKIQPAELGDSAVYLCASSPAGTDYEQYFGPGTRLTVT.

This clonotype was seen repeatedly, ten times or more. V gene TRBV7-6 combines with J gene TRBJ2-3, with a possible D match to TRBD2 (6 bases). The CDR3 totals 15 residues. Trimming pared 4 bases from V and 3 bases from J, leaving 14 bases between. CDR1 SGHVS and CDR2 FNYEAQ come from the germline V gene. The CDR3 reads CASSSRGVGTDTQYF. CDR3 nucleotides: TGTGCCAGCAGCTCTCGCGGGGTGGGGACAGATACGCAGTATTTT.

A few counts support this clonotype. The rearrangement joins TRBV20-1 to TRBJ2-5, with D possibly TRBD2 on 6 matching bases. The germline V gene encodes CDR1 DFQATT and CDR2 SNEGSKA (reference sequence). The V end was cut by 5 bases, the J end by 2 bases, with 15 bases between. There are 14 residues in the CDR3. The CDR3 is CSAGKVRGQETQYF. The CDR3 region has the DNA TGCAGTGCTGGGAAAGTTCGGGGGCAAGAGACCCAGTACTTC.

This clonotype was seen a handful of times. J is TRBJ1-2 and V is TRBV10-3; the D is unclear. This CDR3 has 13 amino acids. Germline CDR1 ENHRY, CDR2 SYGVKD. V was pared by 6 bases and J by 2 bases, with 10 bases between. The CDR3 is CAISAGKNYGYTF. The CDR3 bases are TGTGCCATCAGCGCTGGGAAGAACTATGGCTACACCTTC.